The TCR beta chain described here comes from a study of shared clonotypes between healthy human individuals. Each subset's genomic DNA was split evenly across several immunoSEQ plates. The input for sorted-subset replicate PCRs was around 0.2 ug DNA, 25,000 to 30,000 T cell genomes. Generated by immunoSEQ multiplex PCR, the TCRdb table keeps only in-frame clones and is missing some. The table shows some 690,000 clones, with about nine tenths occurring only once. CDR3 length equals 11 residues. Trimming pared 5 bases from V and 5 bases from J, leaving 6 bases between. Germline V gene lookup returns CDR1 SEHNR and CDR2 FQNEAQ (reference sequence). Whole-study results and caveats: Some naive CD4 clonotypes, around 4.9%, turned up in common across four donors.

Points on this clone: The target antigen is unknown.

The genes are TRBV7-9 and TRBJ2-5; D gene uncertain. Sequencing was carried out using memory CD8+ T cells from PBMCs. Noted subset: CD45RO+ cells pooled with CCR7-negative TemRA cells. The receptor was derived from a man in his late teens or twenties in good health. Some clones in this sample may be carry-over from other donors' samples. The CDR3 protein is CASSARETQYF. The DNA for the CDR3 is TGTGCCAGCAGCGCCCGTGAGACCCAGTACTTC.